This T cell receptor (beta chain) was captured by sequencing in a study of blood T cell repertoires in COVID-19. Overall study: COVID-19 samples, acute and convalescent, were from the United States, Italy and Spain.

The method was immunoSEQ multiplex PCR; TCRdb's version includes in-frame clones alone and lacks a portion of them. The data show 75,000 to 80,000 clones, around 90% seen once. V was clipped by 8 bases and J by 2 bases; unmatched bases: 2. The CDR3 loop spans 13 amino acids. Germline loops: CDR1 SGHNT, CDR2 YENEEA. The clonotype comes from a human donor in a cohort sampled during active COVID-19. V is TRBV11-3 and J is TRBJ2-2; 7 positions agree with TRBD2. Sequencing was carried out using peripheral blood. This CDR3 reads CASGGGNTGELFF. The CDR3 bases are TGTGCCAGCGGGGGGGGAAACACCGGGGAGCTGTTTTTT.